The 28 T cell receptor beta chains reported below all come from one sample, sequenced in a study of vaccination effects on CD4 cells after COVID-19. Antigen specificity for these receptors is unknown. Here immunoSEQ multiplex PCR was the method, and the copy in TCRdb shows in-frame clones only, minus some. The repertoire holds approximately 46,000 clones, with approximately 81% as singletons. Isolation of CD4+ T cells took place after about ten days of culture. This specimen consisted of CD4+ T cells from PBMCs cultured without peptide, obtained before COVID-19 vaccination. The origin of the receptors is a human donor who had a prior SARS-CoV-2 infection.

This chain connects TRBV7-2 to TRBJ2-5; 8 bases fit TRBD1. V gave up 4 bases and J gave up 4 bases; unmatched junction bases: 8. Germline CDR1 is SGHTA and CDR2 is FQGNSA. This CDR3 has 15 residues. The CDR3 reads CASSWPGQGVETQYF. CDR3 DNA sequence: TGTGCCAGCAGCTGGCCCGGACAGGGTGTAGAGACCCAGTACTTC.

The chain links TRBV5-4 to TRBJ2-7; 12 bases are shared with TRBD1. Trimming took 4 bases from V and 5 from J; bases not matched to a gene: 7. There are 15 residues in the CDR3. Germline lookup yields CDR1 SGHNT and CDR2 YYREEE (reference sequence). CDR3 sequence reads: CASSRPGTGGNEQYF. The DNA for the CDR3 is TGTGCCAGCAGCAGACCCGGGACAGGGGGCAACGAGCAGTACTTC.

This clone was recorded a few times. The chain recombines TRBV7-8 with TRBJ2-2, with D perhaps given as TRBD1 or TRBD2 (5 bases each). This CDR3 region has 14 residues. CDR1 is SGHVS, CDR2 FQNEAQ, per germline. Trimming removed 3 bases at V and 6 bases at J, with 11 bases between. In DNA, the CDR3 is TGTGCCAGCAGCTTGCTAGTGGGGGCCGGGGAGCTGTTTTTT. It translates to CASSLLVGAGELFF.

A note on this clone: Germline and junction disagree at one end, which may indicate a read error. The chain couples TRBV3-1 (or the pseudogene TRBV3-2) to TRBJ2-7; 12 nucleotides align to TRBD1. Germline CDR1 reads LGHDT; CDR2 reads YNNKEL (reference sequence). This CDR3 is built from 13 residues. The DNA for the CDR3 is TGTGCCAGCAGCTTATCCGGGACAGGGGGCGTGAACTTC. Translating it yields CASSLSGTGGVNF.

Only a few counts were recorded for this clone. This chain connects TRBV4-3 to TRBJ1-2, with D possibly being TRBD1 (5 bases). The germline gives CDR1 LGHNA, CDR2 YSLEER. Trimming shortened V by 0 bases and J by 8 bases, and 19 bases separated the two germline ends. The CDR3 runs to 16 residues. CDR3 coding DNA: TGCGCCAGCAGCCAAGATCGAGGGGTTAGGTTCGTGGGCTACACCTTC. Encoded protein: CASSQDRGVRFVGYTF.

The chain carries TRBV14 and TRBJ2-7; possibly TRBD1 for D (5 bases). V gave up 2 bases and J gave up 2 bases, with 13 bases separating them. CDR3 length equals 15 residues. Germline-derived CDR1 and CDR2 are SGHDN and FVKESK. The CDR3 nucleotides read TGTGCCAGCAGCCAAACCGACAGACGAACCTACGAGCAGTACTTC. Protein sequence: CASSQTDRRTYEQYF.

The chain links TRBV27 to TRBJ1-2; D not resolved. The germline V gene has CDR1 MNHEY and CDR2 SMNVEV (reference sequence). The CDR3 contains 15 residues. Trimming stripped 3 bases from V and 7 bases from J, with 18 bases between. The CDR3 DNA follows: TGTGCCAGCAGTTTTTGGCCCCTCGGGTCGAGTGGCTACACCTTC. Its translation is CASSFWPLGSSGYTF.

V is TRBV9 and J is TRBJ1-3; D remains ambiguous. V was trimmed by 0 bases and J by 4 bases, leaving 8 bases between them. The CDR3 totals 14 residues. The germline V gene has CDR1 SGDLS and CDR2 YYNGEE. The CDR3 protein is CASSVVERGNTIYF. The CDR3, as DNA: TGTGCCAGCAGCGTAGTAGAGAGGGGAAACACCATATATTTT.

CDR3 loop: CASSGTGGVSNQPQHF. CDR3 in DNA: TGTGCCAGCAGCGGGACAGGGGGCGTGAGCAATCAGCCCCAGCATTTT. The rearrangement joins TRBV7-8 to TRBJ1-5, with 12 bases lining up with TRBD1. The CDR3 runs to 16 residues. The J segment lost 1 base and the V segment lost 5 bases, leaving 3 bases of the junction unmatched. CDR1 and CDR2 (germline): SGHVS, FQNEAQ.

The V and J genes are TRBV7-2 and TRBJ2-3; 8 bases align to TRBD2. The germline gives CDR1 SGHTA, CDR2 FQGNSA. The V and J ends lost 5 bases and 15 bases, in that order; junction bases with no gene match: 10. The CDR3 covers 12 residues. CDR3 amino acids: CASSSPSGSCYF. CDR3 nucleotides: TGTGCCAGCAGCAGCCCTAGCGGGTCGTGCTATTTT.

V is TRBV2 and J is TRBJ1-2; D is undetermined. V dropped 9 bases and J dropped 3 bases, with 17 bases sitting between them. The germline V gene has CDR1 SNHLY and CDR2 FYNNEI. The CDR3 consists of 14 residues. This chain's CDR3 is CASKTTENHYGYTF. Here the CDR3 DNA reads TGTGCCAGTAAAACAACAGAAAATCACTATGGCTACACCTTC.

This clone was found a few times. The V and J genes are TRBV7-8 and TRBJ1-2; D might be TRBD1 (6 bases). The CDR3 covers 13 residues. V lost 3 bases and J 4 bases, leaving 9 bases between the germline ends. Germline CDR1 and CDR2: SGHVS and FQNEAQ. CDR3 sequence reads: CASSFTGSYGYTF. The CDR3 DNA follows: TGTGCCAGCAGCTTTACAGGGAGCTATGGCTACACCTTC.

This clone was observed a few times. The V gene is TRBV7-2, the J gene TRBJ2-1; a weak D match, TRBD2 (6 bases). Germline V gives CDR1 SGHTA, CDR2 FQGNSA. This CDR3 has 15 amino acids. V was cut by 0 bases and J by 3 bases, with 9 bases left in between. CDR3 in DNA: TGTGCCAGCAGCTTAGCAAAGACTAGCTACAATGAGCAGTTCTTC. It codes for CASSLAKTSYNEQFF.

The CDR3 here is CASSEYGGTEAFF. CDR3 coding DNA: TGTGCCAGCAGTGAATATGGAGGCACTGAAGCTTTCTTT. The chain employs TRBV25-1 and TRBJ1-1; D gene ambiguous. V lost 0 bases to trimming and J lost 4 bases, with 6 bases between them. Germline V gene sequence: CDR1 MGHDK, CDR2 SYGVNS. This CDR3 spans 13 amino acids.

The gene calls are TRBV5-1 and TRBJ2-1; 9 bases line up with TRBD2. The CDR3 is 18 amino acids. With V trimmed by 4 bases and J by 5 bases, 16 bases remained unmatched. CDR1 and CDR2 (germline): SGHRS, YFSETQ. CDR3 amino acids: CASSGDQRSGGLHNEQFF. The CDR3 coding sequence is TGCGCCAGCAGCGGGGATCAGAGGAGCGGGGGGCTTCACAATGAGCAGTTCTTC.

The V gene is TRBV2, the J gene TRBJ2-5, with D perhaps TRBD1 or TRBD2 (6 bases each). The germline gives CDR1 SNHLY, CDR2 FYNNEI. Deletions cut 7 bases from V and 2 bases from J, with 11 bases between. CDR3 size: 13 residues. The CDR3 DNA reads TGTGCCAGCACAGGGGAGGTACAAGAGACCCAGTACTTC. Translation gives CASTGEVQETQYF.

This clone was seen more than once but under ten times. This chain uses TRBV19 with TRBJ1-2, with D hard to call. The CDR3 has 14 residues. The germline gives CDR1 LNHDA, CDR2 SQIVND (reference sequence). V lost 6 bases, J lost 2 bases, and 13 bases lay in between. CDR3 region: CASREGLSNYGYTF. The CDR3 nucleotides read TGTGCCAGTAGGGAGGGCCTGAGCAACTATGGCTACACCTTC.

This sequence joins TRBV9 and TRBJ1-4; 7 positions match TRBD1. V was clipped by 4 bases and J by 0 bases; unmatched bases: 9. Germline lookup yields CDR1 SGDLS and CDR2 YYNGEE. The CDR3 has 17 residues. As DNA, the CDR3 is TGTGCCAGCAGCCCCCGGACAGGCCGAGCAACTAATGAAAAACTGTTTTTT. Its protein is CASSPRTGRATNEKLFF.

This rearrangement joins TRBV7-6 to TRBJ2-2; D is unclear. The germline V gene encodes CDR1 SGHVS and CDR2 FNYEAQ. Trimming cost V 1 base and J 4 bases, with 10 bases left between them. This CDR3 has 15 amino acids. The DNA for the CDR3 is TGTGCCAGCAGCTTAGGTTCTTCGGGCACCGGGGAGCTGTTTTTT. It translates to CASSLGSSGTGELFF.

This chain joins TRBV7-2 and TRBJ1-5; 11 bases line up with TRBD1. Germline assignment: CDR1 SGHTA and CDR2 FQGNSA. The trim removed 1 base at V and 7 bases at J, leaving 6 bases unmatched. This CDR3 comprises 16 residues. The CDR3 spells CASSLVGTGGPQPQHF. CDR3 DNA sequence: TGTGCCAGCAGCTTAGTAGGGACAGGGGGGCCCCAGCCCCAGCATTTT.

The J gene is TRBJ2-1, the V gene TRBV7-2; 11 nucleotides match TRBD1. The CDR3 is made up of 16 amino acids. Trimming removed 1 base from V and 7 bases from J; junction bases left unmatched: 6. CDR1 and CDR2 (germline): SGHTA, FQGNSA. In DNA form, the CDR3 reads TGTGCCAGCAGCTTAGGGGGGACAGGGGGTCAGAATGAGCAGTTCTTC. This codes for CASSLGGTGGQNEQFF.

This chain links TRBV19 with TRBJ2-7; TRBD2 is a possible D gene (6 bases). CDR1 is LNHDA and CDR2 is SQIVND in the germline V gene (reference sequence). This CDR3 is built from 14 residues. Trimming took 4 bases from V and 4 from J, leaving 14 bases between them. CDR3 loop: CASSRRTGGYEQYF. DNA for the CDR3: TGTGCCAGTAGTAGGAGAACCGGGGGTTACGAGCAGTACTTC.

V is TRBV10-3 and J is TRBJ2-1, with TRBD2 matching 14 bases. Germline values: CDR1 ENHRY, CDR2 SYGVKD. J was trimmed by 10 bases and V by 6 bases; bases with no gene match: 11. The CDR3 is made up of 16 amino acids. The CDR3 DNA follows: TGTGCCATCAGGGGGACTAGCGGGGGCCCCGGTCGGGAGCAGTTCTTC. Translating it yields CAIRGTSGGPGREQFF.

This clone was recorded a few times. The CDR3 sequence: CASSPWTGVGLSLPTTEAFF. CDR3 coding DNA: TGCGCCAGCAGCCCCTGGACAGGGGTTGGGTTGAGTCTCCCCACCACTGAAGCTTTCTTT. V is TRBV5-1 and J is TRBJ1-1; 9 positions match TRBD1. The CDR3 covers 20 residues. Trimming cost V 4 bases and J 4 bases; bases outside gene matches: 23. Germline values: CDR1 SGHRS, CDR2 YFSETQ.

The chain couples TRBV5-1 to TRBJ1-2; no definite D call. Germline-derived CDR1 and CDR2 are SGHRS and YFSETQ. The CDR3 totals 13 residues. V shed 1 base and J shed 8 bases, with 12 bases lying between them. The CDR3 protein is CASSLREMRGYTF. CDR3 DNA: TGCGCCAGCAGCTTGCGGGAGATGAGAGGCTACACCTTC.

This sequence joins TRBV2 and TRBJ1-3, with D hard to call. With 2 bases removed from V and 0 bases from J, the gap between germline ends came to 8 bases. CDR1 is SNHLY and CDR2 is FYNNEI in the germline V gene. The CDR3 consists of 15 residues. CDR3 DNA sequence: TGTGCCAGCAGTGAAACCGATAGCTCTGGAAACACCATATATTTT. It encodes CASSETDSSGNTIYF.

The CDR3: CASSFGATSTDTQYF. CDR3 coding DNA: TGTGCCAGCAGCTTCGGGGCTACTAGCACAGATACGCAGTATTTT. The J gene is TRBJ2-3, the V gene TRBV6-5, with D possibly being TRBD1 or TRBD2 (5 bases each). This CDR3 has 15 amino acids. The germline gives CDR1 MNHEY, CDR2 SVGAGI. V gave up 6 bases and J gave up 0 bases, with 13 bases separating them.

The V and J genes are TRBV12-3 or TRBV12-4 and TRBJ2-3, with D hard to call. The CDR3 loop spans 13 amino acids. Deletions cut 5 bases from V and 9 bases from J, with 15 bases between. In nucleotides, the CDR3 is TGTGCCAGCAGTCCAGAGGCTGGGGTCACGCAGTATTTT. Encoded protein: CASSPEAGVTQYF.